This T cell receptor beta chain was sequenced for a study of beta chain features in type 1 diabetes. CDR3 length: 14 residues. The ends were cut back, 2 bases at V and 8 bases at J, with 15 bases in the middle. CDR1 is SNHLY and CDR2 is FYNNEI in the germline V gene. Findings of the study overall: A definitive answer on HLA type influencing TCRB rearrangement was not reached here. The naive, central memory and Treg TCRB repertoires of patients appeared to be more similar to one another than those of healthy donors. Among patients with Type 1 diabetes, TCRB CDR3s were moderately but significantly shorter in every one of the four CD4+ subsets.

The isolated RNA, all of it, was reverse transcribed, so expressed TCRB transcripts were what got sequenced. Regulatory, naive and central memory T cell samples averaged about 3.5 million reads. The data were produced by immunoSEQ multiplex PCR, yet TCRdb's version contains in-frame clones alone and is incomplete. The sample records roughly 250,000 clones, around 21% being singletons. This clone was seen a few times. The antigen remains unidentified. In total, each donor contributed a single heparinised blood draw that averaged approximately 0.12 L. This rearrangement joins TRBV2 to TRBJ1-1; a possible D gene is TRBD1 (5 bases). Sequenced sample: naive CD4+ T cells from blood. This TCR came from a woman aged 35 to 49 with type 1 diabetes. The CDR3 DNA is TGTGCCAGCAGTGAAATTCAGGGTAGCTTGGAAGCTTTCTTT. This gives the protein CASSEIQGSLEAFF.